One and the same sample provided the 9 T cell receptor beta chains below, sequenced in a study of blood T cells in healthy people across ages. The second PCR ran roughly 6 to 11 cycles with a sample-barcoded 5' primer and J-beta primers. One entry per CDR3 protein results from TCRdb running MiXCR on the 5' RACE reads. The sample records under 2,000,000 distinct CDR3 sequences, approximately 50% being singletons. The sequenced sample consisted of blood. The receptors derive from a woman aged 35 to 49 in good health.

The chain couples TRBV25-1 to TRBJ2-5, with 11 positions matching TRBD2. This CDR3 is 15 amino acids long. The V segment lost 1 base and the J segment 4 bases; nucleotides outside the gene matches: 2. Germline CDR1 MGHDK, CDR2 SYGVNS. The CDR3 loop is CASSEFSGGGETQYF. The DNA for the CDR3 is TGTGCCAGCAGTGAATTTAGCGGGGGGGGAGAGACCCAGTACTTC.

The chain uses TRBV9 and TRBJ1-6, with D maybe TRBD1 (5 bases). The CDR3 has 19 amino acids. V lost 0 bases and J 0 bases, leaving 16 bases between the germline ends. From germline, CDR1 is SGDLS and CDR2 YYNGEE. Here the CDR3 DNA reads TGTGCCAGCAGCGTAGGGTTGGGGCCCCCGAGCTCCTATAATTCACCCCTCCACTTT. This sequence encodes CASSVGLGPPSSYNSPLHF.

This chain joins TRBV5-1 and TRBJ2-3; 9 bases line up with TRBD2. The V segment lost 4 bases and the J segment 0 bases; nucleotides outside the gene matches: 6. Germline V gene lookup returns CDR1 SGHRS and CDR2 YFSETQ. The CDR3 runs to 16 residues. DNA for the CDR3: TGCGCCAGCAGCCTCATAGCGGGGGTTAGCACAGATACGCAGTATTTT. As protein: CASSLIAGVSTDTQYF.

The chain employs TRBV27 and TRBJ2-3; the D is unclear. The CDR3 runs 15 residues. Trimming removed 8 bases from V and 4 bases from J, with 19 bases in between. The germline V gene encodes CDR1 MNHEY and CDR2 SMNVEV (reference sequence). In DNA form, the CDR3 reads TGTGCCAGCCGCGAACTGGGCAGGATCGCAGATACGCAGTATTTT. Its translation is CASRELGRIADTQYF.

This clonotype was observed a few times. CDR3 amino acids: CSAEIGGQETQYF. The CDR3 bases are TGCAGTGCTGAGATCGGGGGACAAGAGACCCAGTACTTC. The chain couples TRBV20-1 to TRBJ2-5; possibly TRBD2 for D (6 bases). V gave up 5 bases and J gave up 2 bases, with 12 bases separating them. Germline assignment: CDR1 DFQATT and CDR2 SNEGSKA (reference sequence). This CDR3 comprises 13 residues.

This clonotype occurred a few times. The J gene is TRBJ2-1, the V gene TRBV7-9, with D maybe TRBD1 (6 bases). The V end lost 5 bases, the J end lost 5 bases, and 13 bases lay between the germline ends. The CDR3 runs to 14 residues. Germline V gene lookup returns CDR1 SEHNR and CDR2 FQNEAQ (reference sequence). The CDR3 loop reads CASSLWGPDNEQFF. The CDR3 nucleotides read TGTGCCAGCAGCCTTTGGGGGCCTGACAATGAGCAGTTCTTC. Full variable domain (rest looked up from reference TRBV7-9 and TRBJ2-1): DTGVSQNPRHKITKRGQNVTFRCDPISEHNRLYWYRQTLGQGPEFLTYFQNEAQLEKSRLLSDRFSAERPKGSFSTLEIQRTEQGDSAMYLCASSLWGPDNEQFFGPGTRLTVL.

The chain is built from TRBV29-1 and TRBJ2-3; 7 bases are a match to TRBD2. V lost 5 bases, J lost 6 bases, and 8 bases stayed unmatched. Germline-derived CDR1 and CDR2 are SQVTM and ANQGSEA. The CDR3 runs 13 residues. The CDR3 nucleotides read TGCAGCGTTCCGGGGGAGGGATTGGATACGCAGTATTTT. Translation: CSVPGEGLDTQYF.

Only a few counts were recorded for this clonotype. This chain connects TRBV29-1 to TRBJ1-2; D is possibly TRBD1 (5 bases). Germline V gene data show CDR1 as SQVTM and CDR2 as ANQGSEA. The CDR3 extends over 15 amino acids. V lost 7 bases to trimming and J lost 2 bases, with 20 bases between them. The CDR3 loop reads CSALQRDGINYGYTF. The CDR3 coding sequence is TGCAGCGCCTTGCAACGGGACGGAATAAACTATGGCTACACCTTC.

The table lists this clonotype with many counts. CDR3 coding DNA: TGTGCCAGCAGGGGCTCTAGCACAGATACGCAGTATTTT. Translation gives CASRGSSTDTQYF. V usage is TRBV6-2 or TRBV6-3 and J usage is TRBJ2-3; D unclear. With 6 bases removed from V and 0 bases from J, the gap between germline ends came to 7 bases. Germline V gene lookup returns CDR1 MNHEY and CDR2 SVGEGT. The CDR3 covers 13 residues.